A single TCR beta chain is shown here with its context. It has no known antigen specificity. Per-nucleotide qualities are absent, and no much larger clonotype sits a single base away. The data derive from a study of cytomegalovirus exposure and HLA in healthy donors (dated by TCRdb to the late 2010s). Notes on the research overall: An earlier analysis of roughly 500 of the donors reported approximately 290 Gb of sequence data and roughly 110 million unique TCR beta sequences from about 179 million T cells. Of the 350 to 400 genotyped donors, 81% fell in the genetic ancestry cluster associated with self-reported Caucasian donors. To decide whether each TCR beta V gene segment behaved as functional or pseudogenic, an earlier analysis of some 600 of the donors relied on high-throughput TCR beta sequencing. About 310 gigabases of sequencing data and approximately 84 million unique TCR sequences were included in an early release covering roughly 600 HLA-typed donors. In the later analysis, no new phenotypic data were used to find candidate immune exposures; instead, reliance was placed on TCR beta sequences and their occurrence across donors. To study patterns of TCR occurrence, a later analysis re-analyzed previously published TCR beta repertoires from under 750 donors and added high-resolution HLA genotyping. The study aimed to test whether signatures of past pathogen exposure could be identified by cataloging public T cell receptors. HLA typing included class I and class II loci at four-digit resolution. Typing coverage differed by locus: A, B, C, DRB1 and DQB1 were typed in about 620-640 donors, DQA1 in 500 to 550, DPA1 in some 610, and DPB1 in 472. Roughly five DR-DQ haplotypes were treated as single units for association and clustering because of strong linkage in the cohort. A later genetic analysis took genome-wide SNP genotypes for about 55% of the 666 donors and used that subset as a discovery cohort. Along with the approximately 700-subject first cohort, a separate validation cohort of over a hundred different subjects was used. Alongside the repertoire data, information on donor age, sex, ethnicity and CMV serostatus was compiled. The T cell repertoires of under 700 subjects were profiled by immunosequencing and related to cytomegalovirus serostatus. All discovery cohort repertoires had been generated on a single sequencing platform. To predict cytomegalovirus infection status, the study combined high-throughput TCR immunosequencing, statistical association of individual TCRs with disease status, and machine learning. Across some 400 genotyped donors of the cohort, an average of roughly 250,000 unique TCR beta nucleotide sequences per donor were sequenced, and roughly a sixth of those sequences were non-productive. The research as a whole found: A total of 150 to 200 TCR beta chains were listed by the study as associated with cytomegalovirus. The earlier analysis of fewer than 750 of the donors excluded some 15 rarely observed V segments, including chromosome 9 orphons, because counts were too low. Because HLA typing was unavailable for some donors at each locus, only the typed subset was used in association tests. According to the authors, the approach could potentially be generalized to other disease states and immunological phenotypes. Broadly in line with IMGT annotations, most TCR beta V segments showed up in productive rearrangements about 90% or about 30% of the time in an earlier analysis of several hundred of the donors. In a later analysis, the rate of TCR association differed among HLA loci, with DRB1 alleles having the most associated TCRs and HLA-C alleles having the fewest. Correlated functional status among segregating V segments might be attributable to linkage disequilibrium, but an unknown experimental factor could not be ruled out. In vitro tests confirmed that three of the cytomegalovirus-associated TCR beta chains recognize cytomegalovirus antigens. Only TCR beta chains were sequenced in this cohort, and the absence of alpha or paired-chain data limited detectable features. In a later analysis, several top co-occurrence clusters were reported to appear linked to parvovirus B19, influenza, CMV and Epstein-Barr virus. A further reported finding was that TCR beta sequences accurately predicted the HLA-A and HLA-B alleles for most subjects in the first cohort. Roughly uniform sequencing depth across donors was assumed in presence/absence analyses, although this assumption may not hold. When HLA alleles, especially DR and DQ, strongly co-occurred, attributing TCR associations to individual alleles was difficult. Immune exposure information for the cohort was limited to CMV serostatus. In a later analysis, HLA-associated TCR beta chains were found to be more clonally expanded and to have lower generation probabilities than equally common non-associated chains. In a later genetic analysis, fewer N-insertions in productive TCRs were reported among donors in an Asian-associated ancestry cluster than the 666-donor mean. Cytomegalovirus status was reported to be diagnosed by the classifier with high specificity and sensitivity in both the original and validation cohorts. Most TCR sequences were observed very rarely across donors, whereas some public TCRs were present in many individuals. Because the 87-base-pair reads could not distinguish some IMGT-functional V segments, including TRBV6-2 and TRBV6-3, those segments were excluded. A later analysis found that most CMV-associated TCR beta chains appeared HLA-restricted, with HLA associations seemingly driven largely by CMV exposure. An association between a missense DCLRE1C variant and V-gene and J-gene trimming of TCR beta chains was found in a later genetic analysis and replicated in an independent cohort. A cluster of highly shared sequence variants was judged likely to represent a technical artifact of the sequencing pipeline. A later analysis associated 16,951 TCR beta sequences with specific HLA alleles at a false discovery rate of 0.05.

Via the germline V gene, CDR1 is MNHNS and CDR2 SASEGT. Trimming leaves V shorter by 6 bases and J shorter by 5 bases, with the junction holding 9 bases beyond the gene matches. The CDR3 contains 14 residues, cysteine and phenylalanine counted. The sequence is cut down to CDR3 DNA, 42 bases in frame from base 1. The cohort comprised some 730 healthy bone marrow donors. Cohort members were all nominally healthy when sampled, although unrecorded immune exposures were likely present. The donor was CMV seropositive and belonged to the group of 250 to 300 seropositive cohort members. Each donor provided a peripheral blood sample, and peripheral blood mononuclear cells were used for TCR beta sequencing. Genomic DNA extraction from the blood cell samples was performed with the Qiagen DNeasy Blood Extraction Kit. Library prep was done by the immunoSEQ multiplex PCR assay. For the multiplex PCR, a mixture combining 60 forward primers for TCR Vbeta segments and 13 reverse primers for TCR Jbeta segments was used. Amplification of the CDR3 region of rearranged TCR beta genes was performed with a multiplex PCR assay on genomic DNA. On the Illumina HiSeq System, the amplified TCR beta libraries were sequenced as 87-base-pair reads. The authors' pipeline ran thus. In a later analysis, tens of millions of unique TCR beta chains were counted across the roughly 610 repertoires, and roughly 11 million of these chains were shared by at least two donors. To remove PCR and sequencing errors, raw reads were error-corrected and collapsed into unique sequences using a nearest-neighbor algorithm that merged closely related sequences. To assign V, D and J gene segments, CDR3 sequences were aligned to IMGT reference sequences. For a sequence to be retained, a match of at least six nucleotides was required to both a V gene segment and a J gene segment. A rearrangement counted as productive if the CDR3 had no stop codons and remained in frame with V and J, and every other rearrangement counted as non-productive. CDR3 was defined according to IMGT convention as the region running from the second conserved V-encoded cysteine to the conserved J-encoded phenylalanine. In an earlier analysis of 500 to 650 of the donors, sequences lacking an unambiguous match to a single V gene segment were excluded. An earlier analysis of a few hundred of the donors called V segments functional above 56.7% productive rearrangements and segregating when the between-donor standard deviation exceeded 5%. A statistical classification framework was built to diagnose cytomegalovirus status from the catalog of TCR beta chain sequences. In a later analysis, V and J genes were assigned by comparing TCR nucleotide sequences against IMGT/GENE-DB human TR gene sequences. In a later analysis, CDR3 sequences and most-parsimonious VDJ recombination scenarios were assigned using the TCRdist pipeline. In a later analysis, each TCR beta chain was defined by its CDR3 amino acid sequence together with its V-gene family, and reads without a unique V-gene family were excluded. In a later analysis, some 600 highly shared, low-generation-probability nucleotide sequences were removed to address suspected cross-contamination and a sequencing artifact. A later analysis calculated a clonal expansion index for each public chain from normalized within-repertoire ranks of inferred template counts. In a later analysis, generation probabilities were computed with a VDJ recombination model fitted to out-of-frame rearrangements, and the resulting probabilities were checked against IGoR. A later analysis scored TCR-TCR, TCR-HLA and TCR-CMV co-occurrence with hypergeometric tests, applying a repertoire-size bias correction to TCR pairs. In a later analysis, false discovery rates were estimated by permuting HLA or CMV assignments 20 times. In a later analysis, co-occurring TCRs were grouped using DBSCAN, with TCRdist sequence similarity added in when clustering inside HLA-allele-positive subsets. For co-occurrence clustering, repertoires with fewer than 30,000 or more than 120,000 public chains were excluded, along with five or six repertoires with anomalous nucleotide sharing. The table comes from immuneACCESS by way of TCRdb, which keeps in-frame sequences with V and J called. Part of the clones is missing from these tables; in studies checked, under half for an unresolved V gene and the rest for unknown reasons. D and trimming were read from the DNA, whereas the V and J calls and clone size are those reported in that table. The table for this sample lists 140,000 to 150,000 clones; 78% of them were counted only once. The ten largest account for over 2.5% of the sample.

Here the chain combines TRBV6-1 and TRBJ2-7; 8 junctional bases match TRBD2. The sequence was obtained from a man in his forties or fifties in good health and CMV-seropositive. Sequencing used PBMCs. This receptor has the CDR3 CASSEPGLEDEQYF. The DNA sequence follows: TGTGCCAGCAGCGAACCGGGACTAGAAGACGAGCAGTACTTC.